The rows below give T cell receptor beta chains drawn from one sample of a study of blood T cell repertoires in COVID-19. Data came from immunoSEQ multiplex PCR; TCRdb stores just in-frame clones and leaves some out. The table records about 95,000 clones, 70% to 90% of them present only once. Material for sequencing was peripheral blood. The receptors originated from a man aged 50 or older with COVID-19, enrolled during active disease. The CDR3 runs from the conserved cysteine through the conserved F or W. D genes are given only for firm matches. Only part of the rows carry a size: once, few, many, or a class if the clone is expanded.

TRBV9	.	TRBJ1-5	.	CASSARGGDQPQHF	TGTGCCAGCAGCGCAAGAGGGGGGGATCAGCCCCAGCATTTT
TRBV4-1	TRBD1	TRBJ2-7	.	CASSQDAPGQGAYEQYF	TGCGCCAGCAGCCAAGATGCCCCGGGGCAGGGGGCCTACGAGCAGTACTTC
TRBV27	TRBD1	TRBJ1-1	.	CASSLDRALNTEAFF	TGTGCCAGCAGTCTGGACAGGGCCCTGAACACTGAAGCTTTCTTT
TRBV7-2	.	TRBJ1-4	.	CASSSGQTSNEKLFF	TGTGCCAGCAGCTCAGGACAGACTTCAAATGAAAAACTGTTTTTT
TRBV28	.	TRBJ1-5	.	CASSLSQFNQPQHF	TGTGCCAGCAGTTTGAGCCAATTCAATCAGCCCCAGCATTTT
TRBV4-1	TRBD1	TRBJ2-5	.	CASSQLRTGQRGTQYF	TGCGCCAGCAGCCAACTAAGGACAGGCCAAAGGGGGACCCAGTACTTC
TRBV13	TRBD2	TRBJ2-1	.	CASSLVAGGDNEQFF	TGTGCCAGCAGCTTAGTAGCGGGGGGCGACAATGAGCAGTTCTTC
TRBV7-2	TRBD1	TRBJ1-6	.	CASTGGGSPLHF	TGTGCCAGCACAGGGGGAGGTTCACCCCTCCACTTT
TRBV6-1	TRBD2	TRBJ2-3	.	CASSGAGGRLGTDTQYF	TGTGCCAGCAGTGGGGCGGGGGGTCGTTTGGGCACAGATACGCAGTATTTT
TRBV25-1	TRBD2	TRBJ2-2	.	CASSDWAGGPKHTGELFF	TGTGCCAGCAGTGACTGGGCGGGGGGCCCCAAACACACCGGGGAGCTGTTTTTT
TRBV11-2	.	TRBJ2-7	.	CASSPAYEQYF	TGTGCCAGCAGCCCAGCCTACGAGCAGTACTTC
TRBV3-1/TRBV3-2	.	TRBJ1-6	once	CASSHLQNGSPLHF	TGTGCCAGCAGCCATCTTCAAAATGGCTCACCCCTCCACTTT
TRBV15	.	TRBJ2-1	.	CATRNRLREQFF	TGTGCCACGCGCAACAGGTTGCGTGAGCAGTTCTTC
TRBV5-5	TRBD1	TRBJ2-6	.	CASSPQGAGANVLTF	TGTGCCAGCAGCCCCCAGGGGGCTGGGGCCAACGTCCTGACTTTC
TRBV18	TRBD1	TRBJ1-1	few	CASKGQQNTEAFF	TGTGCCAGCAAGGGACAGCAGAACACTGAAGCTTTCTTT
TRBV18	TRBD2	TRBJ2-5	.	CASSPAGDQETQYF	TGTGCCAGCTCACCAGCGGGGGATCAAGAGACCCAGTACTTC